The next 7 T cell receptor beta chains were all read from a single sample in a study of shared clonotypes between healthy human individuals. The protocol was immunoSEQ multiplex PCR, while the TCRdb copy is restricted to in-frame clones and leaves out a portion. This table holds some 790,000 clones, around 77% found once. Sequenced sample: memory CD4+ T cells sorted from blood. Subset in this sample: CD45RA-negative fraction. The receptors shown here come from a woman younger than 45 in good health.

The chain couples TRBV5-4 to TRBJ2-5; no definite D call. V lost 4 bases, J lost 3 bases, and 19 bases lay in between. CDR1 is SGHNT, CDR2 YYREEE, per germline (reference sequence). The CDR3 length is 16 residues. The CDR3 protein is CASSPSGDGGEETQYF. CDR3 nucleotides: TGTGCCAGCAGCCCGTCTGGGGATGGTGGCGAAGAGACCCAGTACTTC.

This chain connects TRBV9 to TRBJ2-2; D is tentatively TRBD1 or TRBD2 (5 bases each). This CDR3 has 15 residues. Trimming stripped 3 bases from V and 4 bases from J, with 13 bases between. Germline values: CDR1 SGDLS, CDR2 YYNGEE. The CDR3 here is CASSAEGWGTGELFF. CDR3 nucleotide sequence: TGTGCCAGCAGCGCCGAGGGGTGGGGCACCGGGGAGCTGTTTTTT.

The chain uses TRBV20-1 and TRBJ2-5, with D uncertain. V gave up 3 bases and J gave up 5 bases, with 7 bases separating them. CDR3 length: 11 residues. The germline gives CDR1 DFQATT, CDR2 SNEGSKA (reference sequence). Written as DNA, the CDR3 is TGCAGTGCTAGCTCGGCGGAGACCCAGTACTTC. This gives the protein CSASSAETQYF.

This chain uses TRBV28 with TRBJ1-4; TRBD1 matches at 10 bases. Germline V lookup: CDR1 MDHEN, CDR2 SYDVKM. The junction had 4 bases not matched to a gene; V was cut back by 2 bases and J by 7 bases. The CDR3 length is 15 residues. The CDR3 loop is CASSLRGQGSEKLFF. Written as DNA, the CDR3 is TGTGCCAGCAGTTTAAGGGGACAGGGGAGTGAAAAACTGTTTTTT. Together with reference TRBV28 and TRBJ1-4, the CDR3 gives the full variable domain: DVKVTQSSRYLVKRTGEKVFLECVQDMDHENMFWYRQDPGLGLRLIYFSYDVKMKEKGDIPEGYSVSREKKERFSLILESASTNQTSMYLCASSLRGQGSEKLFFGSGTQLSVL.

The chain recombines TRBV7-2 with TRBJ2-7, with 12 bases matching TRBD2. CDR1 and CDR2 from the germline V gene are SGHTA and FQGNSA. The CDR3 totals 15 residues. V dropped 3 bases and J dropped 6; count of bases not matched to a gene: 6. Written as DNA, the CDR3 is TGTGCCAGCAGCTTGGTTCTAGCGGGAGGGATCGAGCAGTACTTC. This gives the protein CASSLVLAGGIEQYF.

The chain joins TRBV29-1 to TRBJ2-5; TRBD1 aligns across 11 bases. There are 14 residues in the CDR3. V dropped 5 bases and J dropped 5; count of bases not matched to a gene: 7. CDR1 is SQVTM and CDR2 is ANQGSEA in the germline V gene. The CDR3 coding sequence is TGCAGCGTTTCCGGGACAGGGGGAGGCGAGACCCAGTACTTC. Residues: CSVSGTGGGETQYF.

The chain is built from TRBV11-2 and TRBJ1-1, with TRBD1 identical over 7 bases. Trimming removed 5 bases from V and 2 bases from J; junction bases left unmatched: 8. This CDR3 comprises 15 residues. Germline V CDR1 and CDR2: SGHAT, FQNNGV. The CDR3 loop reads CASSPGGKRNTEAFF. The CDR3 DNA reads as TGTGCCAGCAGCCCAGGGGGAAAACGAAACACTGAAGCTTTCTTT.